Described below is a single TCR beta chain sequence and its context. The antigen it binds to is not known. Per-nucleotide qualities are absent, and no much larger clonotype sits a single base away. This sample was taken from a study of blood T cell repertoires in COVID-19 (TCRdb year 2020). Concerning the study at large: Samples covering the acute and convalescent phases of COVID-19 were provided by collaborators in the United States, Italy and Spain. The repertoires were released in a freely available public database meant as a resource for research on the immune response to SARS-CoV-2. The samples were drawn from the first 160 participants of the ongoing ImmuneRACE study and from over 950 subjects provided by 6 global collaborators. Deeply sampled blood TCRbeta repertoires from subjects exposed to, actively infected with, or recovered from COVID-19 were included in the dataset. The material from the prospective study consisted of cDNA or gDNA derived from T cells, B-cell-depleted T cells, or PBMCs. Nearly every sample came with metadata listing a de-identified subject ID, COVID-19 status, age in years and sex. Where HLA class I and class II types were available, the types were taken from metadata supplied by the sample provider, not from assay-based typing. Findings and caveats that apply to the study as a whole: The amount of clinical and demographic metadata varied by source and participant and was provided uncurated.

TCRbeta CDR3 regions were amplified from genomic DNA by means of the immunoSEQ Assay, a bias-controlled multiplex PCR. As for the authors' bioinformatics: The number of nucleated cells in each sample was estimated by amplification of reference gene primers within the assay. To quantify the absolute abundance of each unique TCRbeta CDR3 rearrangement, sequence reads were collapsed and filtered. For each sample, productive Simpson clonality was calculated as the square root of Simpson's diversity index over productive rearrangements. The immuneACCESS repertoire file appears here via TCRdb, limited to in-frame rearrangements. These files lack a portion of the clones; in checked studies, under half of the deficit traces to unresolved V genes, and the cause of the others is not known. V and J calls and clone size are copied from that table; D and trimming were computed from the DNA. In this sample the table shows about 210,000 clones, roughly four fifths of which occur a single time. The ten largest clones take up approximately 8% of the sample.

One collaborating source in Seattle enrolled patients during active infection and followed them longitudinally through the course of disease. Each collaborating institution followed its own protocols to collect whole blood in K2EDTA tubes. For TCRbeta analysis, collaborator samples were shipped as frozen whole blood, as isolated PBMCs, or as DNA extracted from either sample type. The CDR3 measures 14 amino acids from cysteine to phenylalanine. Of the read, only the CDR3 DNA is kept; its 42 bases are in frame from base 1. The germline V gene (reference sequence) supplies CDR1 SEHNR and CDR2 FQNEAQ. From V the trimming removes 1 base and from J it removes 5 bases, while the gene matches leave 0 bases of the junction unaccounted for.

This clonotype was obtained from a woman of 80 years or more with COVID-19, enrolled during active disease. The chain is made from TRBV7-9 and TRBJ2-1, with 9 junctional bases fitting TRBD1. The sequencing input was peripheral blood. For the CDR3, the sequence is CASSLGTGDNEQFF. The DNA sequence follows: TGTGCCAGCAGCTTAGGGACAGGGGACAATGAGCAGTTCTTC.